This TCR beta chain was sequenced in a study of T cell responses to AZD1222 COVID-19 vaccine. Germline V gene sequence: CDR1 MNHEY, CDR2 SMNVEV (reference sequence). V gave up 4 bases and J gave up 2 bases, with 15 bases separating them. This CDR3 is built from 15 residues. Some clones are missing from TCRdb's copy, which holds only in-frame ones; the method was immunoSEQ multiplex PCR. The sample holds some 150,000 clones; approximately 89% are singletons and the top ten take around 2.2%. This chain connects TRBV27 to TRBJ2-7; maybe TRBD1 (5 bases). Sequenced material: peripheral blood, taken on day 0 of AZD1222 vaccination. This sequence was found in an adult in good health. CDR3 coding DNA: TGTGCCAGCAGTTCCAGGGCCCAGACAACCTACGAGCAGTACTTC. Translating it yields CASSSRAQTTYEQYF.